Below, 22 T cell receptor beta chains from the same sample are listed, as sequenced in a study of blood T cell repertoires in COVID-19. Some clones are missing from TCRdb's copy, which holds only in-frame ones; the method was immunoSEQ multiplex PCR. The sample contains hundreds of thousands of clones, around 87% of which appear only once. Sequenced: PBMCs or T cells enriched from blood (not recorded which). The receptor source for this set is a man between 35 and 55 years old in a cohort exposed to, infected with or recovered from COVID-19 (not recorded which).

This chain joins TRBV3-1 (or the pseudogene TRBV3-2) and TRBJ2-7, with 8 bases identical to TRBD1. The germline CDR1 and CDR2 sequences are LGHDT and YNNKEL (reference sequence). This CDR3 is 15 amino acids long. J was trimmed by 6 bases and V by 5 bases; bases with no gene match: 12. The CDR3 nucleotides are TGTGCCAGCAGCGGTCGGGACAGGAAATTCGGCGAGCAGTACTTC. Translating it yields CASSGRDRKFGEQYF.

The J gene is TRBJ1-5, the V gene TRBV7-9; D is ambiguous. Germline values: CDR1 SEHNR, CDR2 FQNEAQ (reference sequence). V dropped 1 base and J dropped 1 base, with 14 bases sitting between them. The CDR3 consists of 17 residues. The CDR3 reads CASSLVGGGLSNQPQHF. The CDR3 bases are TGTGCCAGCAGCTTAGTGGGAGGAGGGCTGAGCAATCAGCCCCAGCATTTT.

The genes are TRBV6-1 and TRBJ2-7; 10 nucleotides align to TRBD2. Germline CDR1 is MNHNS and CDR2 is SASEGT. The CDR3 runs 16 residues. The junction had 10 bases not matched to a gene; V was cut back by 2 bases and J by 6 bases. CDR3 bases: TGTGCCAGCAGTGAAAGGACTAGCGGCGGAGGGGGCGAGCAGTACTTC. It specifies CASSERTSGGGGEQYF.

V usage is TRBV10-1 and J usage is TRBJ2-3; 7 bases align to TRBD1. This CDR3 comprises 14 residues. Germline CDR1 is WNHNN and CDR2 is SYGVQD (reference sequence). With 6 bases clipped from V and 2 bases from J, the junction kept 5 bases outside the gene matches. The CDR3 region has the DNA TGCGCCAGCAGCCGTGACAGGGTCACAGATACGCAGTATTTT. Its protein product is CASSRDRVTDTQYF.

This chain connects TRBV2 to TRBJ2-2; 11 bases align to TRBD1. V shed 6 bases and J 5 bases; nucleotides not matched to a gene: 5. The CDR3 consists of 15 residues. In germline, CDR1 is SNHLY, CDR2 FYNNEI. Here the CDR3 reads CASRRDRGETGELFF. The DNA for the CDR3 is TGTGCCAGCAGGAGGGACAGGGGGGAAACCGGGGAGCTGTTTTTT.

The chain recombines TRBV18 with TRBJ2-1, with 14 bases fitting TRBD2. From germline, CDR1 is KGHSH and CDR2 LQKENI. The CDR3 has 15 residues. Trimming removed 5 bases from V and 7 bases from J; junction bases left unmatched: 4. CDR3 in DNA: TGTGCCAGCTCAGGGACTAGCGGGAGTTGGAATGAGCAGTTCTTC. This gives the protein CASSGTSGSWNEQFF.

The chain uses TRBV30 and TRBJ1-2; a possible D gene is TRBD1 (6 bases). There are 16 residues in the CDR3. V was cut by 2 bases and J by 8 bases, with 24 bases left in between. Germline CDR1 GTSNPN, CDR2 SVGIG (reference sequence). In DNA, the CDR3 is TGTGCCTGGAGTACCCCCGGGACACGGGCTTCCTCCGGCTACACCTTC. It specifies CAWSTPGTRASSGYTF. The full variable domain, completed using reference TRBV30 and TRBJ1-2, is SQTIHQWPATLVQPVGSPLSLECTVEGTSNPNLYWYRQAAGRGLQLLFYSVGIGQISSEVPQNLSASRPQDRQFILSSKKLLLSDSGFYLCAWSTPGTRASSGYTFGSGTRLTVV.

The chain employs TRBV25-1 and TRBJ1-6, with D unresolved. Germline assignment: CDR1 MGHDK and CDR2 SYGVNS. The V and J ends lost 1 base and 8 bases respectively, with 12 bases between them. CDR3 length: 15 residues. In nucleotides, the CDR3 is TGTGCCAGCAGTGAATTGGAGACGTCTCATTCACCCCTCCACTTT. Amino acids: CASSELETSHSPLHF.

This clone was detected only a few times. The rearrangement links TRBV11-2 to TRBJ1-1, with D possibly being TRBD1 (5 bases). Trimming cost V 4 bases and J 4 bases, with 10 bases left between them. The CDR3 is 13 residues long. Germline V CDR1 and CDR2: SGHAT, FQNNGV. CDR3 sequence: CASSWSTATEAFF. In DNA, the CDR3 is TGTGCCAGCAGCTGGTCGACAGCCACTGAAGCTTTCTTT. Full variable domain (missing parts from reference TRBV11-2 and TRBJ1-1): EAGVAQSPRYKIIEKRQSVAFWCNPISGHATLYWYQQILGQGPKLLIQFQNNGVVDDSQLPKDRFSAERLKGVDSTLKIQPAKLEDSAVYLCASSWSTATEAFFGQGTRLTVV.

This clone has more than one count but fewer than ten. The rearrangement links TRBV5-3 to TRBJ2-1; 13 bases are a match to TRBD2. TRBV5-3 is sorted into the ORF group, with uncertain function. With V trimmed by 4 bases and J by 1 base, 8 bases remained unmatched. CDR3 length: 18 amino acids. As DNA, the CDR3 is TGTGCCAGAAGCGTGGGGACTAGCGGGGTAAGGTCCTACAATGAGCAGTTCTTC. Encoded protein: CARSVGTSGVRSYNEQFF.

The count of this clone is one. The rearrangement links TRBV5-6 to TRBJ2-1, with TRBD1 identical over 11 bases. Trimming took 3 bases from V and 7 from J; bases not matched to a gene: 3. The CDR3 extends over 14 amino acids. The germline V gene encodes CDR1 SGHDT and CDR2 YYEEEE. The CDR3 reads CASSSGQGANEQFF. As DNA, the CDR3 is TGTGCCAGCAGCTCCGGACAGGGGGCAAATGAGCAGTTCTTC.

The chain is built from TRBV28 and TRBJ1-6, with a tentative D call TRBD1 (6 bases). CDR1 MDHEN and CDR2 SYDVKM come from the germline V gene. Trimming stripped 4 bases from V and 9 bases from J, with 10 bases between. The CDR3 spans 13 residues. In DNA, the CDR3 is TGTGCCAGCAGTTGGACAGCCGCTTCACCCCTCCACTTT. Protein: CASSWTAASPLHF. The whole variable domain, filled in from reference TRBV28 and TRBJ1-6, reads DVKVTQSSRYLVKRTGEKVFLECVQDMDHENMFWYRQDPGLGLRLIYFSYDVKMKEKGDIPEGYSVSREKKERFSLILESASTNQTSMYLCASSWTAASPLHFGNGTRLTVT.

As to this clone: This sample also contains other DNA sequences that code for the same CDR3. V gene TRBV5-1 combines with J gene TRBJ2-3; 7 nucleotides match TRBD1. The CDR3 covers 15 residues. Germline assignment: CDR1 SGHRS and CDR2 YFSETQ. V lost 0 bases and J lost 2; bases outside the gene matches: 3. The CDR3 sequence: CASSLGQGFTDTQYF. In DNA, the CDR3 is TGCGCCAGCAGCTTGGGACAGGGATTCACAGATACGCAGTATTTT.

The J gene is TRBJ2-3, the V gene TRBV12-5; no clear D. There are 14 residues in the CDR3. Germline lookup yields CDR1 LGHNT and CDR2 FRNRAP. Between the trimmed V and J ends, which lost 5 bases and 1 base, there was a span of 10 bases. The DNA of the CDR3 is TGTGCTAGTGGTCCCCGTTATGGCACAGATACGCAGTATTTT. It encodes CASGPRYGTDTQYF.

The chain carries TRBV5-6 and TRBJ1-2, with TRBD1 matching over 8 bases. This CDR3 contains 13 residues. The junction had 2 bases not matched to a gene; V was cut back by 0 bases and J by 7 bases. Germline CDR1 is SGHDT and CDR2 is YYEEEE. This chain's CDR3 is CASSLATGGGYTF. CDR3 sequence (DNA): TGTGCCAGCAGCTTGGCAACAGGGGGTGGCTACACCTTC.

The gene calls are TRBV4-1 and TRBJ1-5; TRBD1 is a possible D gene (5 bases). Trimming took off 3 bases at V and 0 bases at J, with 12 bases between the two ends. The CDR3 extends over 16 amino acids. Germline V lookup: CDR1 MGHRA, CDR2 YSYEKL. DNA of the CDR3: TGCGCCAGCAGCCAGACTAGGACACCTAGCAATCAGCCCCAGCATTTT. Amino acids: CASSQTRTPSNQPQHF.

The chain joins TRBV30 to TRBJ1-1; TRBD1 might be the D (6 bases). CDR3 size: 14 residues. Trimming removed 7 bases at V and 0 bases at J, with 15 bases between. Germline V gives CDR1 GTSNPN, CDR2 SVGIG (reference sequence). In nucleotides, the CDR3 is TGTGCCTACTATACCGGGACACTGAACACTGAAGCTTTCTTT. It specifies CAYYTGTLNTEAFF.

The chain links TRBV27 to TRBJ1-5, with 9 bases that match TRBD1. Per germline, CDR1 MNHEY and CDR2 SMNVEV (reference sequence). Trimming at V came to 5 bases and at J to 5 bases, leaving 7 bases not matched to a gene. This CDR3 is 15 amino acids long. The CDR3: CASSPSTGGDQPQHF. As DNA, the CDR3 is TGTGCCAGCAGTCCATCGACAGGGGGGGATCAGCCCCAGCATTTT.

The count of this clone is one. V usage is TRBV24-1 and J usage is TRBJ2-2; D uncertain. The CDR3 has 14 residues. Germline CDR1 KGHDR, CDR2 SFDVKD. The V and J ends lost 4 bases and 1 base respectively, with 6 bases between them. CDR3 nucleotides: TGTGCCACCAGTGAGGCAGGGAACACCGGGGAGCTGTTTTTT. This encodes CATSEAGNTGELFF.

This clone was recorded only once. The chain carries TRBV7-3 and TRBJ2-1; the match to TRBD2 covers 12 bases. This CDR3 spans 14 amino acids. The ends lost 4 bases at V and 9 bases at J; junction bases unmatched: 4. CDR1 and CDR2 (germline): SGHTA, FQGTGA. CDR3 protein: CASSWTSGDSEQFF. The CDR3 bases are TGTGCCAGCAGCTGGACTAGCGGGGATTCTGAGCAGTTCTTC.

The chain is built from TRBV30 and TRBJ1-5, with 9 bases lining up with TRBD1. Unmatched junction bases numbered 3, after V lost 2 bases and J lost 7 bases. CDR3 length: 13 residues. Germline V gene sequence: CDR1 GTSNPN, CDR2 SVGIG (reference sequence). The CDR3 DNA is TGTGCCTGGAGTCGGACAGGGGTCCAGCCCCAGCATTTT. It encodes CAWSRTGVQPQHF. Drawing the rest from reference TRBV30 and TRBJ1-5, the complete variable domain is SQTIHQWPATLVQPVGSPLSLECTVEGTSNPNLYWYRQAAGRGLQLLFYSVGIGQISSEVPQNLSASRPQDRQFILSSKKLLLSDSGFYLCAWSRTGVQPQHFGDGTRLSIL.

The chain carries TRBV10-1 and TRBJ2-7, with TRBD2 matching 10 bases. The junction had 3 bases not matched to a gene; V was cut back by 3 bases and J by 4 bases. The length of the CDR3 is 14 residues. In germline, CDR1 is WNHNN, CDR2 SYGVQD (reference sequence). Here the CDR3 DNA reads TGCGCCAGCAGTGATGGAGCGGGAGGGTACGAGCAGTACTTC. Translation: CASSDGAGGYEQYF.